The 11 T cell receptor beta chains below come from one sample, sequenced in a study of Ad26.COV2.S vaccination and SARS-CoV-2 variants. Profiled with immunoSEQ multiplex PCR; TCRdb holds only in-frame clones, not every one. Here the sample spans some 340,000 clones, around 84% being singletons. Treatment of the sample: 19 received Ad26.COV2.S at low or high dose, single or two shots; about 5 received placebo; per-sample allocation not given. Each sample was drawn 63 days after the first injection (of vaccine or placebo). The sequencing used peripheral blood, collected in a trial of Ad26.COV2.S vaccine versus placebo. The origin of the receptors is a person aged 18 to 59 who received the Ad26.COV2.S COVID-19 vaccine or a placebo.

This clone was detected only a few times. The CDR3 DNA reads TGCGCCAGCAGCTTGGTGGGGCTTTCCTACGAGCAGTACTTC. Protein sequence: CASSLVGLSYEQYF. V gene TRBV5-1 combines with J gene TRBJ2-7; maybe TRBD1 (5 bases). CDR3 size: 14 residues. V was pared by 0 bases and J by 1 base, with 8 bases between. Germline V lookup: CDR1 SGHRS, CDR2 YFSETQ.

This rearrangement joins TRBV19 to TRBJ2-3; D remains unclear. The CDR3 length is 12 residues. The V end was cut by 3 bases, the J end by 6 bases, with 7 bases between. Germline V gene data show CDR1 as LNHDA and CDR2 as SQIVND (reference sequence). CDR3 sequence reads: CASSMGGDTQYF. In nucleotides, the CDR3 is TGTGCCAGTAGTATGGGTGGGGATACGCAGTATTTT.

The genes are TRBV3-1 (or the pseudogene TRBV3-2) and TRBJ1-1; 7 bases agree with TRBD1. There are 14 residues in the CDR3. Germline V lookup: CDR1 LGHDT, CDR2 YNNKEL (reference sequence). The junction had 6 bases not matched to a gene; V was cut back by 0 bases and J by 8 bases. For the CDR3, the DNA is TGTGCCAGCAGCCAAGATTATAGGGGGCTGGAAGCTTTCTTT. Its translation is CASSQDYRGLEAFF.

The chain employs TRBV9 and TRBJ2-6, with a possible D match to TRBD2 (5 bases). Between the trimmed V and J ends, which lost 0 bases and 0 bases, there was a span of 7 bases. This CDR3 spans 16 amino acids. The germline CDR1 and CDR2 sequences are SGDLS and YYNGEE. The CDR3 spells CASSVEGASGANVLTF. CDR3 nucleotide sequence: TGTGCCAGCAGCGTAGAGGGAGCCTCTGGGGCCAACGTCCTGACTTTC.

The chain carries TRBV19 and TRBJ1-6, with 7 bases identical to TRBD1. The CDR3 covers 13 residues. V lost 10 bases to trimming and J lost 7 bases; unmatched junction nucleotides: 7. Germline CDR1 is LNHDA and CDR2 is SQIVND (reference sequence). The CDR3: CATRRGLNSPLHF. The CDR3 bases are TGTGCCACCAGAAGGGGGCTGAATTCACCCCTCCACTTT.

V and J are TRBV3-1 (or the pseudogene TRBV3-2) and TRBJ1-2; D may be TRBD1 (5 bases). Trimming took 6 bases from V and 2 from J, leaving 19 bases between them. Germline assignment: CDR1 LGHDT and CDR2 YNNKEL (reference sequence). This CDR3 is built from 16 residues. CDR3 in amino acids: CASSPLWDGQNYGYTF. In nucleotides, the CDR3 is TGTGCCAGCAGTCCACTATGGGACGGTCAAAACTATGGCTACACCTTC.

The CDR3 DNA reads TGTGCCACTTCCCCCGGGGGCAGTGGCCATCAGCCCCAGCATTTT. Amino acid sequence: CATSPGGSGHQPQHF. V is TRBV6-5 and J is TRBJ1-5, with D maybe TRBD1 (6 bases). V lost 10 bases and J lost 5, with 21 bases in between. The germline CDR1 and CDR2 sequences are MNHEY and SVGAGI. The CDR3 has 15 residues.

The rearrangement links TRBV29-1 to TRBJ1-1, with D hard to call. The germline CDR1 and CDR2 sequences are SQVTM and ANQGSEA. The CDR3 contains 12 residues. The V and J ends lost 4 bases and 1 base respectively, with 7 bases between them. CDR3 in DNA: TGCAGCGTTGGGATACAGAACACTGAAGCTTTCTTT. It yields the protein CSVGIQNTEAFF.

This rearrangement joins TRBV19 to TRBJ1-1; D perhaps matches TRBD1 (5 bases). Germline V gene lookup returns CDR1 LNHDA and CDR2 SQIVND (reference sequence). The V and J ends lost 6 bases and 1 base respectively, with 12 bases between them. The CDR3 loop spans 14 amino acids. The CDR3 here is CASRVTVPNTEAFF. DNA for the CDR3: TGTGCCAGTAGAGTGACAGTACCGAACACTGAAGCTTTCTTT.

This rearrangement joins TRBV7-8 to TRBJ2-1, with D unresolved. The CDR3 runs 14 residues. The V end was cut by 5 bases, the J end by 7 bases, with 15 bases between. CDR1 is SGHVS, CDR2 FQNEAQ, per germline. The CDR3 reads CASSRLELENEQFF. In DNA, the CDR3 is TGTGCCAGCAGCCGCCTAGAGCTAGAAAATGAGCAGTTCTTC.

The chain uses TRBV19 and TRBJ1-2; possible D gene TRBD1, 5 bases. With 7 bases removed from V and 4 bases from J, the gap between germline ends came to 16 bases. Germline V lookup: CDR1 LNHDA, CDR2 SQIVND (reference sequence). The CDR3 is made up of 14 amino acids. The CDR3 DNA reads TGTGCCAGTACAACGGGACCTCCCAGCTATGGCTACACCTTC. Translated: CASTTGPPSYGYTF.